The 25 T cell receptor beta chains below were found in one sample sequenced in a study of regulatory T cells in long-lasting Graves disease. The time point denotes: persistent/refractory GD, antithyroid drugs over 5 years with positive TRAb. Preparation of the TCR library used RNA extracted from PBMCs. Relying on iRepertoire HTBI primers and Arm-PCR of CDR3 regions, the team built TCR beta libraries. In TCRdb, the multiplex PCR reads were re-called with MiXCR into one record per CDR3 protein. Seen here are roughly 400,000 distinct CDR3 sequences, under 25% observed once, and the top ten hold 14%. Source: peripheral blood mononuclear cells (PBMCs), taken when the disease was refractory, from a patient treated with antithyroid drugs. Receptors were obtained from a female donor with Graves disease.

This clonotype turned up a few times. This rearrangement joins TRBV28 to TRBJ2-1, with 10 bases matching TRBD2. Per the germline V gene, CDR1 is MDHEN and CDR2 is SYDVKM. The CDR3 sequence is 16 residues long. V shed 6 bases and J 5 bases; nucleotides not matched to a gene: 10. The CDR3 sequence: CASSGSGLARDNEQFF. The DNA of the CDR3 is TGTGCCAGCAGCGGCTCGGGACTAGCGCGTGACAATGAGCAGTTCTTC.

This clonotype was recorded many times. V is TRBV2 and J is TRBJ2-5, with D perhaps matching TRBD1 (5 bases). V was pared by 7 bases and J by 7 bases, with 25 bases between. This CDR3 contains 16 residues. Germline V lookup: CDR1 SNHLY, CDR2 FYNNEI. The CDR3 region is CASIGVPSPGWPTQYF. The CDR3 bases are TGTGCCAGCATAGGGGTCCCTTCCCCCGGCTGGCCGACCCAGTACTTC.

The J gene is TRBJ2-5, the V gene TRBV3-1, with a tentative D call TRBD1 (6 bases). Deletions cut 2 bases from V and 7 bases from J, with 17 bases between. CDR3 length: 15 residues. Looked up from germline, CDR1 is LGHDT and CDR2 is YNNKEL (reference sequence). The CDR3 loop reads CASSQPREGVGTQYF. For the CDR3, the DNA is TGTGCCAGCAGCCAACCCAGAGAGGGGGTTGGGACCCAGTACTTC.

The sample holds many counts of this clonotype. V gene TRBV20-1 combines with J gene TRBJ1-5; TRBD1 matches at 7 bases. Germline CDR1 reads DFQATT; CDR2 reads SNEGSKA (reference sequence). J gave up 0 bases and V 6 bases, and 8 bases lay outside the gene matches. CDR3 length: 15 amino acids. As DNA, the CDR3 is TGCAGTGCCGCTGGACAGGTGGGTAGCAATCAGCCCCAGCATTTT. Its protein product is CSAAGQVGSNQPQHF.

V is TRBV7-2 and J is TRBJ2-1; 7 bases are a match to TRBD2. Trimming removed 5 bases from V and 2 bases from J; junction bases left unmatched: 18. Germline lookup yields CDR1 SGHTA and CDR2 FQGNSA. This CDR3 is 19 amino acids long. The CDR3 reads CASSITGLDLLSTYNEQFF. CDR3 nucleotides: TGTGCCAGCAGCATCACCGGACTAGACCTACTATCAACCTACAATGAGCAGTTCTTC.

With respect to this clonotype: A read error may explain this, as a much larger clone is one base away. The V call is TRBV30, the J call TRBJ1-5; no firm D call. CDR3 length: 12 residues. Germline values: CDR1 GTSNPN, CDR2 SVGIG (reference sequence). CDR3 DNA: TGTGCCTGGAGTAATGGGAATCAGCCCCGGCATTTT. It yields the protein CAWSNGNQPRHF. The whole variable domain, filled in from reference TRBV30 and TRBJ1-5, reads SQTIHQWPATLVQPVGSPLSLECTVEGTSNPNLYWYRQAAGRGLQLLFYSVGIGQISSEVPQNLSASRPQDRQFILSSKKLLLSDSGFYLCAWSNGNQPRHFGDGTRLSIL.

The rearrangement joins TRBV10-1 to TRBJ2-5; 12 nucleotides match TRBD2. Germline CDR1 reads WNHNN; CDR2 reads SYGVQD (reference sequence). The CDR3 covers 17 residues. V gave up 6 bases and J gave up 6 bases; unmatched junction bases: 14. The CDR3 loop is CASRRTSGINSVKTQYF. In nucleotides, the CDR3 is TGCGCCAGCAGACGGACTAGCGGGATTAATTCTGTGAAGACCCAGTACTTC.

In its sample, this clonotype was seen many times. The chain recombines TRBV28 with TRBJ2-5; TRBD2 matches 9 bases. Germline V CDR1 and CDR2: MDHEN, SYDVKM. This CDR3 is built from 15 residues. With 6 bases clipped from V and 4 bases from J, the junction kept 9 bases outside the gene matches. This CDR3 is CASREIAGERETQYF. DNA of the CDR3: TGTGCCAGCAGGGAAATAGCGGGAGAGAGAGAGACCCAGTACTTC.

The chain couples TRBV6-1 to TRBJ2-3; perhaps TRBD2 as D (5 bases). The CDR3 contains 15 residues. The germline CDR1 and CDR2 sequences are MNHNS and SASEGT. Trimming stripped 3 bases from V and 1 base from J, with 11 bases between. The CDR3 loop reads CASSDRGMGTDTQYF. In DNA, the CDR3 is TGTGCCAGCAGTGATCGAGGGATGGGCACAGATACGCAGTATTTT.

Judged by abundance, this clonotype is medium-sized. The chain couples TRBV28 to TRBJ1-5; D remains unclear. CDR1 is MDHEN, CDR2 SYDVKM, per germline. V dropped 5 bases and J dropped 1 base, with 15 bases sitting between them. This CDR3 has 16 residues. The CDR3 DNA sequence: TGTGCCAGCAGTCCGGCCCGGGTGGGAAGCAATCAGCCCCAGCATTTT. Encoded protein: CASSPARVGSNQPQHF.

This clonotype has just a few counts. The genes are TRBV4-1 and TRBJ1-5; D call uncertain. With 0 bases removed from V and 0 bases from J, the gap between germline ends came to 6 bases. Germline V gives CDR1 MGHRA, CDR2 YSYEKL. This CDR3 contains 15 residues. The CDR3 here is CASSQDPYSNQPQHF. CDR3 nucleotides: TGCGCCAGCAGCCAAGACCCTTATAGCAATCAGCCCCAGCATTTT.

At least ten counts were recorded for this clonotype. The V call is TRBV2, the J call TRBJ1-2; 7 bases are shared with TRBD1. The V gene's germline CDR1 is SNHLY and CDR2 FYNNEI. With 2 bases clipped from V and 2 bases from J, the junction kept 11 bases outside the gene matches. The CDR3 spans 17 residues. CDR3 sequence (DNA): TGTGCCAGCAGTGAAAGTTCTCAGGGACAGTGCAACTATGGCTACACCTTC. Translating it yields CASSESSQGQCNYGYTF.

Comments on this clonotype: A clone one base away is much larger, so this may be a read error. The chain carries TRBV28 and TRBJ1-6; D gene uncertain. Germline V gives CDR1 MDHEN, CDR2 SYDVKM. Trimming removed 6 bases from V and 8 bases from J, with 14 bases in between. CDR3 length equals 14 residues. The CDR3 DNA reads TGTGCCAGCAGCAGACGGATATCGGATTCACCCCTCCACTTT. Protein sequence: CASSRRISDSPLHF.

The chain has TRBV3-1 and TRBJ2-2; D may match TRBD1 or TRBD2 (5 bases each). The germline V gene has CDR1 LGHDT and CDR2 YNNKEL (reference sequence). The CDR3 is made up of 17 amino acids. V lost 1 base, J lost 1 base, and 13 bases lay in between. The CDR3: CASSQAGRSLNTGELFF. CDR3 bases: TGTGCCAGCAGCCAAGCGGGGCGGAGTTTGAACACCGGGGAGCTGTTTTTT.

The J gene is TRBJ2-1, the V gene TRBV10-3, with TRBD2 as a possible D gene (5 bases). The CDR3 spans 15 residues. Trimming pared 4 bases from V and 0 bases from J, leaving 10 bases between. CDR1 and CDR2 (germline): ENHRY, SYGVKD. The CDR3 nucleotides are TGTGCCATCAGTGGGACTTCAAGCTCCTACAATGAGCAGTTCTTC. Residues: CAISGTSSSYNEQFF.

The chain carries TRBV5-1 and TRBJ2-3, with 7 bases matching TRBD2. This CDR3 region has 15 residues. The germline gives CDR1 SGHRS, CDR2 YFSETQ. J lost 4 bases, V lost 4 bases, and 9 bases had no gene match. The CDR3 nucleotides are TGCGCCAGCAGCCCCGGCGGTGCGGGAGCAGATACGCAGTATTTT. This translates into CASSPGGAGADTQYF.

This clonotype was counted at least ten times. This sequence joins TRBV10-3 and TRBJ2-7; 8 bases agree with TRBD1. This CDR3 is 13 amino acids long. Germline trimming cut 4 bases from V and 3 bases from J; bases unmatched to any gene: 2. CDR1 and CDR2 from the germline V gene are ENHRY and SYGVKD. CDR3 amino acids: CAISAGTGYEQYF. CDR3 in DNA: TGTGCCATCAGTGCAGGGACAGGCTACGAGCAGTACTTC.

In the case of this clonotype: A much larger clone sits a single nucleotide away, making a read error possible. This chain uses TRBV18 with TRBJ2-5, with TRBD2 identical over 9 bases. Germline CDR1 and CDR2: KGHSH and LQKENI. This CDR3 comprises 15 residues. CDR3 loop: CASSRLAGHHETQYF. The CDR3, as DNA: TGTGCCAGCTCACGCCTAGCGGGACACCATGAGACCCAGTACTTC.

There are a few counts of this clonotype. In DNA form, the CDR3 reads TGCGCCAGCAGCGGGGGACCGGGCCGCAACTATGGCTACACCTTC. Its translation is CASSGGPGRNYGYTF. This chain links TRBV5-1 with TRBJ1-2, with D tentatively TRBD1 (5 bases). Germline-derived CDR1 and CDR2 are SGHRS and YFSETQ. The CDR3 sequence is 15 residues long. Trimming pared 4 bases from V and 2 bases from J, leaving 15 bases between.

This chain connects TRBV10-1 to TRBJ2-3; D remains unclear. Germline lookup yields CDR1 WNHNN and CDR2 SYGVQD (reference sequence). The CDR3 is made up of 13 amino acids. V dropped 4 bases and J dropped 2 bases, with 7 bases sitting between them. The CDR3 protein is CASSAAITDTQYF. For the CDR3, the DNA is TGCGCCAGCAGTGCGGCTATCACAGATACGCAGTATTTT.

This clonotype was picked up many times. CDR3 protein: CASSPIGREVYEQYF. The CDR3 DNA is TGTGCCAGCAGCCCCATTGGCAGGGAGGTGTACGAGCAGTACTTC. This chain links TRBV6-2 or TRBV6-3 with TRBJ2-7; D is perhaps TRBD2 (6 bases). The CDR3 loop spans 15 amino acids. Trimming stripped 6 bases from V and 4 bases from J, with 19 bases between. Germline CDR1 and CDR2: MNHEY and SVGEGT.

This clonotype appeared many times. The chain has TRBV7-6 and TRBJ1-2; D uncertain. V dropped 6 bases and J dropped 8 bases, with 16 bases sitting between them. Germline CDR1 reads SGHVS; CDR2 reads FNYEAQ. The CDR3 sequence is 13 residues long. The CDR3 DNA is TGTGCCAGCAGGCCGCCCGAAGGGCAGGGCTACACCTTC. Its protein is CASRPPEGQGYTF.

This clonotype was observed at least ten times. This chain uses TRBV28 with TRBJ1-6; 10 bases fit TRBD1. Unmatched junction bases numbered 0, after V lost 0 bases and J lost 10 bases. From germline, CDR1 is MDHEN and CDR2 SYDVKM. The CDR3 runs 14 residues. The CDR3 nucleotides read TGTGCCAGCAGTTTATGGACAGGGGGCTCACCCCTCCACTTT. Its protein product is CASSLWTGGSPLHF.

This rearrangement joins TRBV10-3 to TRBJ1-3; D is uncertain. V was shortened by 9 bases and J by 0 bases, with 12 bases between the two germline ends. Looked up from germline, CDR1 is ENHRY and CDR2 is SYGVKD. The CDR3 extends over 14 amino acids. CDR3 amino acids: CAMAVDASGNTIYF. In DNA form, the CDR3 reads TGTGCCATGGCGGTTGATGCCTCTGGAAACACCATATATTTT.

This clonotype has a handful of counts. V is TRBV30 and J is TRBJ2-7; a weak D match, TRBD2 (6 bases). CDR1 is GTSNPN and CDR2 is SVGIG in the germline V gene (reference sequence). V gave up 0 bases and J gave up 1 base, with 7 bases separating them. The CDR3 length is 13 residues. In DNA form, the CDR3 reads TGTGCCTGGAGTGTGAGCGGGTCCTACGAGCAGTACTTC. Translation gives CAWSVSGSYEQYF.